This T cell receptor beta chain was documented in a study of blood T cell repertoires in COVID-19. For the study at large: Acute and convalescent COVID-19 specimens originated in the United States, Italy and Spain.

With V trimmed by 4 bases and J by 2 bases, 4 bases remained unmatched. CDR3 length: 16 amino acids. Per the germline V gene, CDR1 is SEHNR and CDR2 is FQNEAQ (reference sequence). Study processing details: Reference gene primers were amplified, and this amplification served to estimate nucleated cell counts. Produced via immunoSEQ multiplex PCR; TCRdb's table is partial and in-frame only. V, J and clone size derive from that table, while D and trimming were established from the DNA sequence. The table lists 300,000 to 400,000 clones, around nine tenths of them singletons. Participants came from fewer than 25 US areas, aged roughly 18 to 89 years. Self-reported history from a screening survey and questionnaire set each donor's cohort.

The sample was PBMCs or T cells enriched from blood (not recorded which). This TCR was sampled from a woman younger than 45 with acute COVID-19. This sequence joins TRBV7-9 and TRBJ2-2; 10 nucleotides align to TRBD2. CDR3 bases: TGTGCCAGCAGCTCCAAGCGGGGGGGCAACACCGGGGAGCTGTTTTTT. Its translation is CASSSKRGGNTGELFF.